This TCR beta chain comes out of a study of blood T cell repertoires in COVID-19. Study information: T cells, B-cell-depleted T cells, or PBMCs supplied cDNA or gDNA.

Germline trimming cut 5 bases from V and 3 bases from J; bases unmatched to any gene: 17. Germline V gene data show CDR1 as SGHTA and CDR2 as FQGTGA. The CDR3 is made up of 19 amino acids. The authors' processing: It was from reference gene primer amplification that nucleated cell counts were estimated. TCRdb keeps only in-frame clones here, not all; method: immunoSEQ multiplex PCR. V and J calls and clone size are those listed in that table; D and trimming were worked out from the DNA. The sample holds roughly 280,000 clones, 80% to 90% seen once. The chain combines TRBV7-3 with TRBJ2-2, with 8 bases matching TRBD1. The TCR sequence derives from a woman younger than 45 with acute COVID-19. The material sequenced was PBMCs or T cells enriched from blood (not recorded which). The CDR3, as DNA: TGTGCCAGCAGCCCGACCGGGACAGGACTGCTTCATGACACCGGGGAGCTGTTTTTT. Translation: CASSPTGTGLLHDTGELFF. Variable domain in full (rest from reference TRBV7-3 and TRBJ2-2): GAGVSQTPSNKVTEKGKYVELRCDPISGHTALYWYRQSLGQGPEFLIYFQGTGAADDSGLPNDRFFAVRPEGSVSTLKIQRTERGDSAVYLCASSPTGTGLLHDTGELFFGEGSRLTVL.